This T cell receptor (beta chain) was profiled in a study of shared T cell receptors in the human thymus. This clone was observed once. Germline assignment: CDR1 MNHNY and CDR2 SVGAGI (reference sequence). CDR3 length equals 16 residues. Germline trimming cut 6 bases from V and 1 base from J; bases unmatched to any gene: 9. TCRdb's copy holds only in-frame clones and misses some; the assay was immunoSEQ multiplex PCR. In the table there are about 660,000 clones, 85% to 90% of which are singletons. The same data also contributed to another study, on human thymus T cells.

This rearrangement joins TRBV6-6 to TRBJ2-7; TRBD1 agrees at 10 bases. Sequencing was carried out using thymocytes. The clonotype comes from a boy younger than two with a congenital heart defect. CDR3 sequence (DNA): TGTGCCAGCAGCAAGACCGGGACAGGGGTTTCCTACGAGCAGTACTTC. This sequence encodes CASSKTGTGVSYEQYF.